Reported below is one TCR beta chain. Its antigen is not known. Primers included in the PCR were 60 Vbeta and 13 Jbeta primers. Clones were read by immunoSEQ multiplex PCR, and TCRdb kept only the in-frame ones, dropping some. The repertoire holds 150,000 to 200,000 clones, with 75% to 80% as singletons. V gave up 6 bases and J gave up 5 bases, with 13 bases separating them. CDR1 is MNHEY and CDR2 is SMNVEV in the germline V gene (reference sequence). This CDR3 is built from 13 residues. These data originate in a study of cytomegalovirus exposure and HLA in healthy donors. The study's findings and limits: It was reported in a later analysis that an Asian-associated ancestry cluster showed fewer N-insertions than the approximately 690-donor mean. Looking again later, the authors saw that most CMV-associated TCR beta chains seemed HLA-restricted.

The TCR comes from a man aged 40-50 years in good health and CMV-seropositive. The chain joins TRBV27 to TRBJ2-5; possibly TRBD2 for D (6 bases). The sequenced material came from PBMCs. CDR3 sequence: CASRTLAGETQYF. CDR3 DNA sequence: TGTGCCAGCAGGACCCTGGCGGGGGAGACCCAGTACTTC.